The present entry profiles one TCR beta chain with its context. Its antigen remains unknown. Each gene name is a mouse one. The read finishes 1 residue shy of the CDR3 end, and the germline J gene is used to complete it. The sample originates from a study of tissue T cells after allogeneic stem cell transplantation. Regarding the study as a whole: In patients and mice, blood and spleen missed much of tissue repertoire. Sampling depth was limited, and the cohort was small and clinically varied.

Some clones are missing from TCRdb's copy, which holds only in-frame ones; the method was immunoSEQ multiplex PCR. The sample lists 8,700 or so clones, roughly half occurring once. Germline V lookup: CDR1 KGHPV, CDR2 FQNQEV (reference sequence). The CDR3 has 17 amino acids. V lost 0 bases and J lost 0, with 11 bases in between. Noted time point: mouse harvest day 7 after allogeneic transplant. Each mouse received 10^7 T-cell-depleted marrow cells plus 10^6 splenic CD5+ T cells by tail vein. The chain links TRBV26 to TRBJ1-4, with D unresolved. The source is a female BALB/c mouse given C57BL/6 T cells with graft-versus-host disease after an allogeneic hematopoietic cell transplant. Sequencing was done on a sample of gut tissue. Partial CDR3 DNA: TGTGCCAGCAGTCTGTCGTGGCAGCCCTTTTCCAACGAAAGATTATTT. As protein: CASSLSWQPFSNERLF. The entire CDR3 protein is CASSLSWQPFSNERLFF.